The 24 T cell receptor beta chains below come from one sample, sequenced in a study of blood T cell repertoires in COVID-19. Assay: immunoSEQ multiplex PCR; the TCRdb copy retains only in-frame clones and omits some. The sample carries around 450,000 clones, around 89% recorded once. Input material: peripheral blood. Receptors were obtained from a woman in her 30s with acute or convalescent COVID-19.

This clone was detected once. The chain combines TRBV4-1 with TRBJ2-5; TRBD2 matches at 11 bases. J was trimmed by 1 base and V by 4 bases; bases with no gene match: 14. There are 19 residues in the CDR3. The germline CDR1 and CDR2 sequences are MGHRA and YSYEKL. CDR3 bases: TGCGCCAGCAGCCTAACCTCCCCTAGCGGGGGGAGACCCCAAGAGACCCAGTACTTC. It encodes CASSLTSPSGGRPQETQYF.

The rearrangement uses TRBV6-5 and TRBJ1-2; D unclear. Germline-derived CDR1 and CDR2 are MNHEY and SVGAGI. V dropped 8 bases and J dropped 2 bases, with 15 bases sitting between them. The CDR3 loop spans 14 amino acids. The CDR3 reads CASAKRNGNYGYTF. CDR3 sequence (DNA): TGTGCCAGCGCCAAGAGGAACGGGAACTATGGCTACACCTTC.

This chain joins TRBV2 and TRBJ1-1, with 8 bases matching TRBD1. From germline, CDR1 is SNHLY and CDR2 FYNNEI. V lost 5 bases to trimming and J lost 6 bases; unmatched junction nucleotides: 8. The CDR3 spans 14 residues. In DNA, the CDR3 is TGTGCCAGCAGTCGACCGACAGGGGCGGCTGAAGCTTTCTTT. Its translation: CASSRPTGAAEAFF.

CDR3: CATSDGSGGWQETQYF. The CDR3 DNA sequence: TGTGCCACCAGTGATGGGAGCGGGGGTTGGCAAGAGACCCAGTACTTC. This chain uses TRBV24-1 with TRBJ2-5; 8 positions match TRBD2. The CDR3 is 16 amino acids. The germline CDR1 and CDR2 sequences are KGHDR and SFDVKD. V trimming: 3 bases; J trimming: 2 bases; junction bases outside the gene matches: 7.

V gene TRBV30 combines with J gene TRBJ2-2, with TRBD1 as a possible D gene (6 bases). Germline V lookup: CDR1 GTSNPN, CDR2 SVGIG (reference sequence). The CDR3 contains 16 residues. V lost 0 bases and J lost 2, with 13 bases in between. The CDR3 nucleotides read TGTGCCTGGAGTGTCCCACGGACAGATAACACCGGGGAGCTGTTTTTT. Its translation: CAWSVPRTDNTGELFF.

For this clone: Other DNA sequences from this sample encode an identical CDR3 as well. The chain joins TRBV5-6 to TRBJ1-1; TRBD1 matches 7 bases. CDR1 is SGHDT, CDR2 YYEEEE, per germline. The ends lost 3 bases at V and 6 bases at J; junction bases unmatched: 5. CDR3 length: 13 residues. This CDR3 reads CASSSDRAPEAFF. The CDR3 nucleotides read TGTGCCAGCAGCTCAGACAGGGCCCCTGAAGCTTTCTTT.

This clone was counted only a few times. J is TRBJ1-1 and V is TRBV25-1; D not resolved. The CDR3 totals 17 residues. CDR1 is MGHDK, CDR2 SYGVNS, per germline. Between the trimmed V and J ends, which lost 2 bases and 3 bases, there was a span of 19 bases. The CDR3 is CASSEGVRVRPYTEAFF. CDR3 DNA: TGTGCCAGCAGTGAAGGGGTGCGGGTCCGGCCGTACACTGAAGCTTTCTTT.

The chain joins TRBV11-2 to TRBJ2-4; 11 bases fit TRBD2. This CDR3 is built from 15 residues. Germline V gives CDR1 SGHAT, CDR2 FQNNGV. Germline trimming cut 4 bases from V and 1 base from J; bases unmatched to any gene: 0. The CDR3 DNA reads as TGTGCCAGCAGCTCTAGCGGGAGGGCCAAAAACATTCAGTACTTC. Translation gives CASSSSGRAKNIQYF.

J is TRBJ2-3 and V is TRBV24-1; D ambiguous. The CDR3 length is 11 residues. V lost 4 bases and J 4 bases, leaving 2 bases between the germline ends. Germline V gene data show CDR1 as KGHDR and CDR2 as SFDVKD. The CDR3 protein is CATSDSDTQYF. As DNA, the CDR3 is TGTGCCACCAGTGACTCAGATACGCAGTATTTT.

This clone was observed a few times. The V call is TRBV5-5, the J call TRBJ1-1; D gene ambiguous. V lost 5 bases and J lost 1, with 12 bases in between. This CDR3 spans 14 amino acids. Germline V lookup: CDR1 SGHKS, CDR2 YYEKEE (reference sequence). CDR3 nucleotide sequence: TGTGCCAGCAGTTGGAGTCCGGGGAACACTGAAGCTTTCTTT. It translates to CASSWSPGNTEAFF.

J is TRBJ1-1 and V is TRBV11-2; TRBD1 might be the D (5 bases). V lost 7 bases and J lost 0, with 12 bases in between. The CDR3 is made up of 14 amino acids. From germline, CDR1 is SGHAT and CDR2 FQNNGV. CDR3 DNA: TGTGCCAGCAAACCTGCAGGGATGAACACTGAAGCTTTCTTT. This sequence encodes CASKPAGMNTEAFF.

Comment on this clone: Other DNA sequences in the sample encode the same CDR3. V gene TRBV3-1 (or the pseudogene TRBV3-2) combines with J gene TRBJ2-2; no firm D call. The germline gives CDR1 LGHDT, CDR2 YNNKEL (reference sequence). Trimming pared 1 base from V and 5 bases from J, leaving 2 bases between. The CDR3 is 12 residues long. CDR3 amino acids: CASSQATGELFF. CDR3 in DNA: TGTGCCAGCAGCCAAGCTACCGGGGAGCTGTTTTTT.

The J gene is TRBJ1-2, the V gene TRBV19; no firm D call. The V gene lost 3 bases and the J gene lost 3 bases, with 20 bases spanning the gap. The CDR3 is 17 residues long. Germline CDR1 reads LNHDA; CDR2 reads SQIVND (reference sequence). This CDR3 is CASSISGCEATDYGYTF. The CDR3 DNA reads TGTGCCAGTAGTATTTCGGGGTGCGAAGCAACAGACTATGGCTACACCTTC.

The rearrangement uses TRBV7-9 and TRBJ2-7, with a tentative D call TRBD1 (6 bases). Germline CDR1 reads SEHNR; CDR2 reads FQNEAQ (reference sequence). The length of the CDR3 is 16 residues. V was pared by 4 bases and J by 5 bases, with 21 bases between. CDR3 amino acids: CASSSRAHGGVNEQYF. The CDR3 DNA sequence: TGTGCCAGCAGCTCCAGGGCCCATGGGGGCGTCAACGAGCAGTACTTC.

The J gene is TRBJ1-2, the V gene TRBV24-1; TRBD1 might be the D (5 bases). CDR1 is KGHDR and CDR2 is SFDVKD in the germline V gene. The CDR3 length is 13 residues. Trimming removed 5 bases at V and 2 bases at J, with 8 bases between. The CDR3, as DNA: TGTGCCACCAGTGGCCGACAGAACTATGGCTACACCTTC. This sequence encodes CATSGRQNYGYTF.

The chain has TRBV29-1 and TRBJ2-7; 10 bases are a match to TRBD1. CDR1 and CDR2 from the germline V gene are SQVTM and ANQGSEA. This CDR3 has 13 residues. The V gene end was trimmed by 6 bases and the J gene end by 3 bases; junction bases not matched to a gene: 5. CDR3 nucleotide sequence: TGCAGCGTCGGACAGGGGGAGGGCTACGAGCAGTACTTC. It yields the protein CSVGQGEGYEQYF.

This chain links TRBV15 with TRBJ1-4; 8 nucleotides line up with TRBD1. V shed 0 bases and J 0 bases; nucleotides not matched to a gene: 3. The germline gives CDR1 LNHNV, CDR2 YYDKDF (reference sequence). The CDR3 is 17 residues long. The chain's CDR3 is CATSRDKQGATNEKLFF. In DNA, the CDR3 is TGTGCCACCAGCAGAGATAAACAGGGGGCAACTAATGAAAAACTGTTTTTT.

This chain uses TRBV11-2 with TRBJ2-3; 10 positions agree with TRBD1. V was pared by 5 bases and J by 3 bases, with 5 bases of the junction left unmatched. Germline CDR1 and CDR2: SGHAT and FQNNGV. This CDR3 spans 15 amino acids. The CDR3 reads CASSPRDRGTDTQYF. CDR3 nucleotides: TGTGCCAGCAGCCCCCGGGACAGGGGTACAGATACGCAGTATTTT.

The chain links TRBV3-1 (or the pseudogene TRBV3-2) to TRBJ1-3, with a weak D call TRBD1 (5 bases). Germline CDR1 is LGHDT and CDR2 is YNNKEL (reference sequence). The CDR3 has 16 amino acids. V was shortened by 0 bases and J by 1 base, with 10 bases between the two germline ends. Written as DNA, the CDR3 is TGTGCCAGCAGCCAAGATCTTAGGGGTTCTGGAAACACCATATATTTT. It codes for CASSQDLRGSGNTIYF.

The CDR3 DNA reads TGTGCCAGCAGCCTGACGAACCGGGACAGGGGCTACGAGCAGTACTTC. Translated, it gives CASSLTNRDRGYEQYF. The chain is built from TRBV7-8 and TRBJ2-7, with 10 bases identical to TRBD1. The V gene end was trimmed by 5 bases and the J gene end by 3 bases; junction bases not matched to a gene: 10. The CDR3 is 16 amino acids. Germline V gene lookup returns CDR1 SGHVS and CDR2 FQNEAQ.

CDR3 in amino acids: CASSPRPRDYHYEQYF. CDR3 coding DNA: TGTGCCAGCAGCCCACGACCCCGGGACTACCACTACGAGCAGTACTTC. This chain links TRBV7-2 with TRBJ2-7; the match to TRBD2 covers 7 bases. V shed 5 bases, J shed 3 bases, and the junction held 13 bases outside the gene matches. This CDR3 comprises 16 residues. Per germline, CDR1 SGHTA and CDR2 FQGNSA. Complete variable domain (other parts from reference TRBV7-2 and TRBJ2-7): GAGVSQSPSNKVTEKGKDVELRCDPISGHTALYWYRQSLGQGLEFLIYFQGNSAPDKSGLPSDRFSAERTGGSVSTLTIQRTQQEDSAVYLCASSPRPRDYHYEQYFGPGTRLTVT.

This clone appeared a few times. The V gene is TRBV30, the J gene TRBJ1-1, with no clear D. CDR3 size: 12 residues. Deletions cut 4 bases from V and 0 bases from J, with 6 bases between. Germline assignment: CDR1 GTSNPN and CDR2 SVGIG (reference sequence). CDR3 bases: TGTGCCTGGAATCAGATGAACACTGAAGCTTTCTTT. This gives the protein CAWNQMNTEAFF.

The rearrangement joins TRBV5-1 to TRBJ2-7; 7 positions agree with TRBD1. The CDR3 totals 14 residues. The V gene end was trimmed by 4 bases and the J gene end by 4 bases; junction bases not matched to a gene: 8. The germline V gene has CDR1 SGHRS and CDR2 YFSETQ. The CDR3 is CASSPTGTEYEQYF. Here the CDR3 DNA reads TGCGCCAGCAGCCCAACCGGGACAGAGTACGAGCAGTACTTC.

This chain uses TRBV5-1 with TRBJ1-2, with TRBD1 matching over 7 bases. V was clipped by 4 bases and J by 4 bases; unmatched bases: 13. The CDR3 contains 16 residues. The germline gives CDR1 SGHRS, CDR2 YFSETQ. The CDR3 loop is CASSVEVGQEAYGYTF. CDR3 DNA: TGCGCCAGCAGCGTGGAGGTCGGACAGGAAGCCTATGGCTACACCTTC.